The following is a TCR beta chain sequence with its context. No antigen is known for it. TCRdb re-derived calls from the RT-PCR reads in MiXCR, one entry per CDR3 protein. The table lists a few hundred thousand distinct CDR3 sequences, 13% to 15% of them singletons, with approximately 10% in the top ten. V dropped 5 bases and J dropped 1 base, with 11 bases sitting between them. The CDR3 is made up of 14 amino acids. This specimen comes from a study of response to subunit inactivated influenza vaccine. General study findings and limits: Seasonal influenza vaccination, on each occasion, was suggested by the authors to recruit few new T cells.

The sample consisted of PBMCs from blood, taken roughly 13 days after vaccination. This TCR was recovered from a man aged 50-59 years who received an inactivated influenza vaccine. The chain employs TRBV12-3 or TRBV12-4 and TRBJ1-1; D might be TRBD1 (6 bases). Here the CDR3 DNA reads TGTGCCAGCAGTCCCTGGGACACGAACACTGAAGCTTTCTTT. Protein product: CASSPWDTNTEAFF.